These 10 T cell receptor beta chains share one sample of origin, sequenced in a study of breast tumors, draining lymph nodes, adjacent tissues. Axillary draining lymph nodes of breast cancer patients supplied the node samples. TCRdb itself ran the multiplex PCR reads through MiXCR, one entry per CDR3 protein. The repertoire includes about 89,000 distinct CDR3 sequences, more than 25% of them detected once, and 8.1% sits in the top ten. Material: axillary lymph node tissue. These receptors were collected from a female donor with breast cancer. Some clones in this sample may be carry-over from other donors' samples.

This clonotype came up once. The chain combines TRBV29-1 with TRBJ2-7; the match to TRBD2 covers 7 bases. Germline loops: CDR1 SQVTM, CDR2 ANQGSEA. The CDR3 sequence is 12 residues long. The CDR3 reads CSHGLGTYEQYF. The DNA of the CDR3 is TGCAGTCACGGACTAGGGACCTACGAGCAGTACTTC.

This clonotype was seen a handful of times. CDR3 sequence (DNA): TGCAGTGCTAGGGTCCCCGCTAGCGCGACCACCGGGGAGCTGTTTTTT. Translating it yields CSARVPASATTGELFF. This chain joins TRBV20-1 and TRBJ2-2; D may be TRBD2 (6 bases). The CDR3 runs to 16 residues. V lost 3 bases and J lost 4, with 18 bases in between. Germline V gene sequence: CDR1 DFQATT, CDR2 SNEGSKA (reference sequence).

Points on this clonotype: A read error may account for a junction end that differs from germline. This chain joins TRBV20-1 and TRBJ2-3, with 8 bases fitting TRBD2. The CDR3 runs 14 residues. From germline, CDR1 is DFQATT and CDR2 SNEGSKA (reference sequence). The CDR3 region has the DNA TGCAGTGCTGGGTTGGAGCGGGAGAGCGATACGCAGTATTTC. This gives the protein CSAGLERESDTQYF.

This clonotype was seen only a few times. J is TRBJ1-5 and V is TRBV6-2 or TRBV6-3, with no clear D. Per the germline V gene, CDR1 is MNHEY and CDR2 is SVGEGT. The CDR3 sequence is 14 residues long. The V gene lost 5 bases and the J gene lost 5 bases, with 13 bases spanning the gap. CDR3 in amino acids: CASSHGIGDQPQHF. The DNA of the CDR3 is TGTGCCAGCAGTCACGGCATCGGCGATCAGCCCCAGCATTTT.

The chain has TRBV4-1 and TRBJ1-1, with no clear D. Germline lookup yields CDR1 MGHRA and CDR2 YSYEKL. The V end lost 2 bases, the J end lost 1 base, and 5 bases lay between the germline ends. The CDR3 spans 13 residues. The DNA for the CDR3 is TGCGCCAGCAGCCAACTCTCGAACACTGAAGCTTTCTTT. Translated, it gives CASSQLSNTEAFF.

The chain combines TRBV11-1 with TRBJ2-7, with D possibly being TRBD2 (5 bases). This CDR3 region has 15 residues. V gave up 3 bases and J gave up 6 bases, with 18 bases separating them. Germline CDR1 reads SGHAT; CDR2 reads FQDESV (reference sequence). The CDR3 DNA follows: TGTGCCAGCAGCTTGGACCGCGGGTGTTCTATCGAGCAGTACTTC. Protein product: CASSLDRGCSIEQYF.

As concerns this clonotype: A much larger clone differs from this one at a single base, so this may be a read error. The chain uses TRBV9 and TRBJ1-5; 7 nucleotides line up with TRBD1. Germline assignment: CDR1 SGDLS and CDR2 YYNGEE. The CDR3 covers 16 residues. V was pared by 7 bases and J by 3 bases, with 13 bases of the junction left unmatched. The DNA for the CDR3 is TGTGCCAGCCCACGCTCAGGGGGGGAAGCCAATCAGCCCCAGCATTTT. This translates into CASPRSGGEANQPQHF.

This clonotype was observed a few times. V gene TRBV28 combines with J gene TRBJ2-5; D possibly matches TRBD1 or TRBD2 (5 bases each). V gave up 2 bases and J gave up 4 bases, with 8 bases separating them. The length of the CDR3 is 13 residues. Looked up from germline, CDR1 is MDHEN and CDR2 is SYDVKM. The CDR3 is CASSLEGLETQYF. Written as DNA, the CDR3 is TGTGCCAGCAGTTTAGAGGGGTTAGAGACCCAGTACTTC.

This clonotype was picked up a small number of times. This could be a read error, since a much larger clone is one nucleotide away. J is TRBJ1-5 and V is TRBV6-1, with 9 positions matching TRBD1. The CDR3 has 14 residues. From germline, CDR1 is MNHNS and CDR2 SASEGT. V trimming: 6 bases; J trimming: 9 bases; junction bases outside the gene matches: 9. The CDR3 sequence is CASRRQGGGRPQHF. The DNA for the CDR3 is TGTGCCAGCAGGCGACAGGGGGGGGGCCGGCCCCAGCATTTT.

This clonotype was recorded many times. The CDR3 region is CASSLGPPSTDTQYF. The CDR3 DNA is TGCGCCAGCAGCTTAGGACCCCCAAGCACAGATACGCAGTATTTT. The genes are TRBV5-1 and TRBJ2-3; no clear D gene. The CDR3 totals 15 residues. Germline V lookup: CDR1 SGHRS, CDR2 YFSETQ. Trimming took 2 bases from V and 0 from J, leaving 10 bases between them.